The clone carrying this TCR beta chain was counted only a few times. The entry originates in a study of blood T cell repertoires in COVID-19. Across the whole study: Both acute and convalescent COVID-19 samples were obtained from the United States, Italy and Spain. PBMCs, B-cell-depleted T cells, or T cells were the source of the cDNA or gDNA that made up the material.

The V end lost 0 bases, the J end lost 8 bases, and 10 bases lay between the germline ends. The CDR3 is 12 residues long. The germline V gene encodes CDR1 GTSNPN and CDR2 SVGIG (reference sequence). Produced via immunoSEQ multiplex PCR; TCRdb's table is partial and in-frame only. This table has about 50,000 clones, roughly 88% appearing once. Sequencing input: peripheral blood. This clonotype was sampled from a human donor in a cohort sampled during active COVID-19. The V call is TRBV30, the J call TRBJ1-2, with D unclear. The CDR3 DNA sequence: TGTGCCTGGAGTGTAAGGCCTAGGGGCTACACCTTC. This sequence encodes CAWSVRPRGYTF.